This T cell receptor beta chain emerged from a study of shared clonotypes between healthy human individuals. Germline V gene sequence: CDR1 LGHNA, CDR2 YNFKEQ. The ends lost 6 bases at V and 6 bases at J; junction bases unmatched: 8. The CDR3 contains 13 residues. In the original workflow: For the immunoSEQ data, sequences were junction-only without quality scores, so filtering differed. Libraries were prepared by immunoSEQ multiplex PCR; TCRdb keeps only in-frame clonotypes and omits some of them. The V and J calls and clone size were taken over from that table, and D and trimming were inferred from the DNA. The sample lists millions of clones; approximately 93% were seen once.

The sequence derives from a man younger than 35 in good health. Some clones in this sample may be carry-over from other donors' samples. Source material: naive CD4+ T cells from PBMCs. This sample's subset: CD45RA+ positively selected. The chain couples TRBV4-2 to TRBJ2-7; 7 bases map to TRBD2. CDR3 sequence reads: CASRTSPTGEQYF. CDR3 DNA sequence: TGTGCCAGCAGGACTAGCCCGACGGGCGAGCAGTACTTC.